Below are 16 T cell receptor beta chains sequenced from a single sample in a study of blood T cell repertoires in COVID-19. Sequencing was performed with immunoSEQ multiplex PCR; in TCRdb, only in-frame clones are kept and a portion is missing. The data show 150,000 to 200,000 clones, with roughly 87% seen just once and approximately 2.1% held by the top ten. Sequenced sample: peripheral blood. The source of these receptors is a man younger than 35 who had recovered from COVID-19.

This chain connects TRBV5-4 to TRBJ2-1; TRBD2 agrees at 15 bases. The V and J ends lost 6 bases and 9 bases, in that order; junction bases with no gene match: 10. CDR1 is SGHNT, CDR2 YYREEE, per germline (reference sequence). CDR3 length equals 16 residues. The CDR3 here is CASTLGLAGGYSEQFF. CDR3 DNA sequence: TGTGCCAGCACCCTGGGACTAGCGGGAGGATATAGTGAGCAGTTCTTC.

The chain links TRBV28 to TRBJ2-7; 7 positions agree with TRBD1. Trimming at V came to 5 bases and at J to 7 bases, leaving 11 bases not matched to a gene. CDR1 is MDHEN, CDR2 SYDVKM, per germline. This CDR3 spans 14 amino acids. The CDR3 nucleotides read TGTGCCAGCAGTCCAAGGACAGGTCCTTTGGAGCAGTACTTC. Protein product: CASSPRTGPLEQYF. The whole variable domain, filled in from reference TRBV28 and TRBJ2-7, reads DVKVTQSSRYLVKRTGEKVFLECVQDMDHENMFWYRQDPGLGLRLIYFSYDVKMKEKGDIPEGYSVSREKKERFSLILESASTNQTSMYLCASSPRTGPLEQYFGPGTRLTVT.

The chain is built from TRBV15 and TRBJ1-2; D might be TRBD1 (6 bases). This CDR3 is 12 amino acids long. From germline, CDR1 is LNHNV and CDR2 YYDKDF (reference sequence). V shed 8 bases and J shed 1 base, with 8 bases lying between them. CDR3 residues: CATQQGNYGYTF. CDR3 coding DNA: TGTGCCACCCAACAGGGTAACTATGGCTACACCTTC.

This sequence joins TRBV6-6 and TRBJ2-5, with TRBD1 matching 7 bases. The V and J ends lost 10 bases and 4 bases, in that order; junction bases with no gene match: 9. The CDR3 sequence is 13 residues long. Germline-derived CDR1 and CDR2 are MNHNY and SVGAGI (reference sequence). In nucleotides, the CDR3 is TGTGCCACATCAATGGGGACAGCAGAGACCCAGTACTTC. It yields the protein CATSMGTAETQYF.

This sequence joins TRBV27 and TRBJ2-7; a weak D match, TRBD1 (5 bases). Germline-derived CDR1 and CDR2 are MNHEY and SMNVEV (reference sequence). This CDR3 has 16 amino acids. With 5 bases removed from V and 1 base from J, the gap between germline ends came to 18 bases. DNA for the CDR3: TGTGCCAGCAGTATGGACATTCGAATTAGTTCCTACGAGCAGTACTTC. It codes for CASSMDIRISSYEQYF.

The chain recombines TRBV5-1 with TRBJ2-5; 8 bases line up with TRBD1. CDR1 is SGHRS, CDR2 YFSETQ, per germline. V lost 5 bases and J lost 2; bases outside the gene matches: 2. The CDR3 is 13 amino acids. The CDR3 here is CASRGTGQETQYF. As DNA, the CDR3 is TGCGCCAGCAGGGGGACAGGTCAAGAGACCCAGTACTTC. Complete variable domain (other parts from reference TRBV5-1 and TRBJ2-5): KAGVTQTPRYLIKTRGQQVTLSCSPISGHRSVSWYQQTPGQGLQFLFEYFSETQRNKGNFPGRFSGRQFSNSRSEMNVSTLELGDSALYLCASRGTGQETQYFGPGTRLLVL.

The CDR3 region has the DNA TGTGCCAGCAGTTACCGGGACACTAACACTGAAGCTTTCTTT. It encodes CASSYRDTNTEAFF. This chain links TRBV6-5 with TRBJ1-1; tentatively, D is TRBD1 (6 bases). Per germline, CDR1 MNHEY and CDR2 SVGAGI. V lost 2 bases, J lost 2 bases, and 9 bases lay in between. CDR3 length: 14 residues.

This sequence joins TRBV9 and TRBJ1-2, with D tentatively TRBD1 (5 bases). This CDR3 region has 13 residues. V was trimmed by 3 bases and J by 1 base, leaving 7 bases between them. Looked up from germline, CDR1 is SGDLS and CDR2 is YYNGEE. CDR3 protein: CASSAQGNYGYTF. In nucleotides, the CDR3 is TGTGCCAGCAGCGCCCAGGGTAACTATGGCTACACCTTC.

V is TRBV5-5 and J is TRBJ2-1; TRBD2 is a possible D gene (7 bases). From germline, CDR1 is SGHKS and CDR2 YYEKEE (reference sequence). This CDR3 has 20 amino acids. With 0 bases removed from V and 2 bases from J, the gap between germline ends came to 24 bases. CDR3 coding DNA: TGTGCCAGCAGCTTGGGGGTTCAGGGGAGGGTCCTACAACCCTACAATGAGCAGTTCTTC. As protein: CASSLGVQGRVLQPYNEQFF.

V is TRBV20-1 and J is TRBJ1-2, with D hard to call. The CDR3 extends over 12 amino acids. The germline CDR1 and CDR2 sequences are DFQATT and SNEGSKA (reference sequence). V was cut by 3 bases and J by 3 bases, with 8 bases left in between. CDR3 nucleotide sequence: TGCAGTGCTAGTACAGAGTACTATGGCTACACCTTC. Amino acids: CSASTEYYGYTF.

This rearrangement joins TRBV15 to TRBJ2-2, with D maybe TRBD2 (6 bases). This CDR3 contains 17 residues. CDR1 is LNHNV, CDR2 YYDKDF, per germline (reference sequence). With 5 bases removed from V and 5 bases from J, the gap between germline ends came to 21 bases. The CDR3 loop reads CATSVGRRSSLTGELFF. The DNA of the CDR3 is TGTGCCACCAGCGTGGGGAGGAGGTCGTCCCTAACCGGGGAGCTGTTTTTT.

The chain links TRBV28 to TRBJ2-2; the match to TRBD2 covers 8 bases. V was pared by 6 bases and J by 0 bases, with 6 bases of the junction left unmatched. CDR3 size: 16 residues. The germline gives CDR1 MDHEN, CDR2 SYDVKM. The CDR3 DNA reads TGTGCCAGCAGCCTACTAGCGGCCCCGAACACCGGGGAGCTGTTTTTT. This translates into CASSLLAAPNTGELFF.

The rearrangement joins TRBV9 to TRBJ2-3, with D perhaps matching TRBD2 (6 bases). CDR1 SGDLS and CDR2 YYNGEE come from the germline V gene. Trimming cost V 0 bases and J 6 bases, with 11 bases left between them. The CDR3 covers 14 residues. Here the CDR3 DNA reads TGTGCCAGCAGCGTAGGGGGGGTAGCGGATACGCAGTATTTT. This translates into CASSVGGVADTQYF.

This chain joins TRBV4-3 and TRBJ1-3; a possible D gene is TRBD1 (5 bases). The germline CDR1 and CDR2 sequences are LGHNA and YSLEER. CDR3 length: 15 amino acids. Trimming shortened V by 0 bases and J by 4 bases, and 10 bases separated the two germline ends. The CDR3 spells CASSQDTGRGNTIYF. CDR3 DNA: TGCGCCAGCAGCCAAGATACAGGCAGGGGAAACACCATATATTTT.

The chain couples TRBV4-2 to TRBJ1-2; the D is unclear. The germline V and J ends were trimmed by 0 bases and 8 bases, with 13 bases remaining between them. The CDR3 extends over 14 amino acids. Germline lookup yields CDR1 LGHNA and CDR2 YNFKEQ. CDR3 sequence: CASSQDTKKEGYTF. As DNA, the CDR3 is TGTGCCAGCAGCCAAGATACCAAGAAGGAGGGCTACACCTTC.

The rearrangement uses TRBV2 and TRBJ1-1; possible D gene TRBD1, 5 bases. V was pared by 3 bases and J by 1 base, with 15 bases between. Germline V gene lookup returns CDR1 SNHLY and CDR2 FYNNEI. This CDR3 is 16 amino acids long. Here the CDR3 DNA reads TGTGCCAGCAGTGACGACTTCTTGGGGGGGAACACTGAAGCTTTCTTT. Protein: CASSDDFLGGNTEAFF.